The T cell receptor (beta chain) under discussion was sequenced for a study of OX40 agonist ivuxolimab in advanced cancers. Study information: Males comprised around 80% of the group, whose mean age was around 62 years (range roughly 20 to 90). Whole-study results and caveats: CD8+ T cells were the subset that, on average, had more expanded clones than CD4+.

This clone occurred once. Its cognate antigen is unknown. Deletions cut 0 bases from V and 2 bases from J, with 3 bases between. CDR3 length: 14 residues. The germline V gene has CDR1 SGHRS and CDR2 YFSETQ. The assay was immunoSEQ multiplex PCR, and TCRdb's table has in-frame clones only and misses some. The sample carries over 30,000 clones, roughly nine tenths recorded once. The origin of this receptor is an adult with an advanced solid tumor such as melanoma, head and neck, liver or kidney cancer. This chain connects TRBV5-1 to TRBJ2-6; D is undetermined. The sequencing used CD4+ or CD8+ T cells sorted from blood, collected in a trial of the OX40 agonist ivuxolimab. CDR3 in DNA: TGCGCCAGCAGCTTGGCAGCTGGGGCCAACGTCCTGACTTTC. Protein: CASSLAAGANVLTF.